Below, 7 T cell receptor beta chains from the same sample are listed, as sequenced in a study of OX40 agonist ivuxolimab in advanced cancers. Repertoires were generated with immunoSEQ multiplex PCR, while TCRdb's copy carries only in-frame clones and drops some. This table holds about 30,000 clones, roughly 84% found once. The source material was CD4+ or CD8+ T cells sorted from blood, sampled in a trial of the OX40 agonist ivuxolimab. The source of these receptors is an adult with an advanced solid tumor such as melanoma, head and neck, liver or kidney cancer.

This chain links TRBV19 with TRBJ2-1; D might be TRBD2 (6 bases). Germline V gene lookup returns CDR1 LNHDA and CDR2 SQIVND (reference sequence). The length of the CDR3 is 15 residues. The V and J ends lost 5 bases and 4 bases respectively, with 15 bases between them. The CDR3 DNA follows: TGTGCCAGTAGTTTGGGACTTCCAGCTTACAATGAGCAGTTCTTC. Protein product: CASSLGLPAYNEQFF. The complete variable domain, with remaining parts taken from reference TRBV19 and TRBJ2-1, reads DGGITQSPKYLFRKEGQNVTLSCEQNLNHDAMYWYRQDPGQGLRLIYYSQIVNDFQKGDIAEGYSVSREKKESFPLTVTSAQKNPTAFYLCASSLGLPAYNEQFFGPGTRLTVL.

V gene TRBV2 combines with J gene TRBJ1-1, with D tentatively TRBD1 (5 bases). V shed 6 bases and J shed 4 bases, with 12 bases lying between them. Germline values: CDR1 SNHLY, CDR2 FYNNEI. The CDR3 is 13 residues long. The CDR3 region is CASRDRGVTEAFF. The CDR3 DNA reads TGTGCCAGCAGGGACCGGGGGGTCACTGAAGCTTTCTTT.

This clone has a handful of counts. This sequence joins TRBV27 and TRBJ2-2; 7 nucleotides agree with TRBD1. The CDR3 is made up of 17 amino acids. V lost 9 bases and J lost 1; bases outside the gene matches: 14. Germline CDR1 and CDR2: MNHEY and SMNVEV (reference sequence). The CDR3 protein is CASFYSGTALNTGELFF. The DNA for the CDR3 is TGTGCCAGTTTTTACTCAGGGACAGCTTTGAACACCGGGGAGCTGTTTTTT.

This chain joins TRBV6-5 and TRBJ1-1; the D is unclear. Between the trimmed V and J ends, which lost 5 bases and 2 bases, there was a span of 12 bases. CDR1 and CDR2 (germline): MNHEY, SVGAGI. CDR3 length: 14 amino acids. In DNA form, the CDR3 reads TGTGCCAGCAGTGATAGCCTTGAAAACACTGAAGCTTTCTTT. The encoded protein is CASSDSLENTEAFF.

The CDR3 coding sequence is TGCGCCAGCAGTCAATTCCAGGACACCAGTCGCTCTGGAAACACCATATATTTT. It codes for CASSQFQDTSRSGNTIYF. V and J are TRBV23-1 and TRBJ1-3; maybe TRBD1 (5 bases). TRBV23-1 is designated an ORF whose function remains uncertain. V lost 1 base and J lost 0, with 16 bases in between. The CDR3 extends over 18 amino acids.

The chain joins TRBV4-3 to TRBJ1-2, with TRBD1 as a possible D gene (5 bases). CDR1 is LGHNA and CDR2 is YSLEER in the germline V gene. The CDR3 is made up of 16 amino acids. V was trimmed by 0 bases and J by 3 bases, leaving 14 bases between them. The DNA of the CDR3 is TGCGCCAGCAGCCAAGATAGAGGGGCCACATACTATGGCTACACCTTC. As protein: CASSQDRGATYYGYTF.

V usage is TRBV30 and J usage is TRBJ1-1; 9 bases map to TRBD1. The CDR3 consists of 14 residues. Germline V gives CDR1 GTSNPN, CDR2 SVGIG (reference sequence). V trimming: 0 bases; J trimming: 5 bases; junction bases outside the gene matches: 4. CDR3 sequence (DNA): TGTGCCTGGAGTGTGGGGACAGGGCCAACTGAAGCTTTCTTT. Translation: CAWSVGTGPTEAFF.